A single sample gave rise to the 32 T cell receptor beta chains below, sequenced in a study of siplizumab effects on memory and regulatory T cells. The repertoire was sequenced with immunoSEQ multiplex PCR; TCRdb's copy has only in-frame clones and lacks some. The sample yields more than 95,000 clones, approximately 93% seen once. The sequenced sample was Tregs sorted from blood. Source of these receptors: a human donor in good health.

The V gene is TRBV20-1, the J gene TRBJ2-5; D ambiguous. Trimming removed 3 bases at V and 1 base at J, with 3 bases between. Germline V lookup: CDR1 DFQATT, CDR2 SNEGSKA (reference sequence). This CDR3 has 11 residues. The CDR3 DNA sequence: TGCAGTGCTAGCTTCCAAGAGACCCAGTACTTC. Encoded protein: CSASFQETQYF.

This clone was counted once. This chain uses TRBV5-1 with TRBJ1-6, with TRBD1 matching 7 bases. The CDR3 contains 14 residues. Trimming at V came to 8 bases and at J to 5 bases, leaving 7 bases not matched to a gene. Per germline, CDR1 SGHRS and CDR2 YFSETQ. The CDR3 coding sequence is TGCGCCAGTTCGGACAGGCCTAATAATTCACCCCTCCACTTT. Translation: CASSDRPNNSPLHF.

CDR3: CASSLGPGTSGHGEQFF. The CDR3 region has the DNA TGTGCCAGCAGCTTGGGGCCCGGGACTAGCGGCCACGGTGAGCAGTTCTTC. The chain is built from TRBV11-3 and TRBJ2-1; 11 bases align to TRBD2. Germline CDR1 reads SGHNT; CDR2 reads YENEEA. The CDR3 covers 17 residues. Unmatched junction bases numbered 13, after V lost 3 bases and J lost 9 bases. Combining the CDR3 with reference TRBV11-3 and TRBJ2-1 gives the whole variable domain EAGVVQSPRYKIIEKKQPVAFWCNPISGHNTLYWYLQNLGQGPELLIRYENEEAVDDSQLPKDRFSAERLKGVDSTLKIQPAELGDSAVYLCASSLGPGTSGHGEQFFGPGTRLTVL.

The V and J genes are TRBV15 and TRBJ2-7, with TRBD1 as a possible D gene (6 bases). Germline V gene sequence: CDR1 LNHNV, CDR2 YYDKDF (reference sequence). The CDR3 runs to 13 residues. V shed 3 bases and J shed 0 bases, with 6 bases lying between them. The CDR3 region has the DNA TGTGCCACCAGCAGGGACAGCTCCTACGAGCAGTACTTC. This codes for CATSRDSSYEQYF.

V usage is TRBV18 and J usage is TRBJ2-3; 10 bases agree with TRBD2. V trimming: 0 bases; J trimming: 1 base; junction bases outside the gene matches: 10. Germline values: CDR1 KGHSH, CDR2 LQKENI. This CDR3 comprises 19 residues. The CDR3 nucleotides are TGTGCCAGCTCACCACCGGTCAGCGGGAGGGCCGCTGGCACAGATACGCAGTATTTT. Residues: CASSPPVSGRAAGTDTQYF.

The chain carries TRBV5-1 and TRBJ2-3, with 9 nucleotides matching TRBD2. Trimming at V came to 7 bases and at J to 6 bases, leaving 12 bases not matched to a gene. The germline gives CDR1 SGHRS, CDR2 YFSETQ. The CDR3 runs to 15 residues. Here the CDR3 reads CASQPGTSTRDTQYF. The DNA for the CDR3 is TGCGCCAGCCAGCCCGGGACTAGCACAAGGGATACGCAGTATTTT.

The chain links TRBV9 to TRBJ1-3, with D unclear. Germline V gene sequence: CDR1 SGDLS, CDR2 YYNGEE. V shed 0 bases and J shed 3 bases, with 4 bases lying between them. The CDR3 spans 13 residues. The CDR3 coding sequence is TGTGCCAGCAGCGTAGTGATTGGAAACACCATATATTTT. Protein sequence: CASSVVIGNTIYF.

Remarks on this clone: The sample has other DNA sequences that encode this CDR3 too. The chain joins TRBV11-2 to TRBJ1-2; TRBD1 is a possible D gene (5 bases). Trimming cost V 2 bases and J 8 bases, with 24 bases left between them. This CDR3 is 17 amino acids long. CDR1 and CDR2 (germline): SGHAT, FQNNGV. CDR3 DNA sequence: TGTGCCAGCAGCTTAATGTTCGGCCTCGGGGGAAGATCGGGCTACACCTTC. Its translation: CASSLMFGLGGRSGYTF.

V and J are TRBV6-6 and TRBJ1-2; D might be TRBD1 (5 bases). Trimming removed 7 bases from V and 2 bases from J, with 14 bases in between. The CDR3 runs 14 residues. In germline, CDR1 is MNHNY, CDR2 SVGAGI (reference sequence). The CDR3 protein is CASNPVRANYGYTF. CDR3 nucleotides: TGTGCCAGCAACCCAGTCAGGGCCAACTATGGCTACACCTTC.

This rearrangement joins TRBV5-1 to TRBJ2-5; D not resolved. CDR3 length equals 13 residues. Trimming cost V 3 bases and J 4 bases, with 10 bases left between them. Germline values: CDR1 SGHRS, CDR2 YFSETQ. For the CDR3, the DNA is TGCGCCAGCAGCTCTAACCAGCTAGAGACCCAGTACTTC. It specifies CASSSNQLETQYF.

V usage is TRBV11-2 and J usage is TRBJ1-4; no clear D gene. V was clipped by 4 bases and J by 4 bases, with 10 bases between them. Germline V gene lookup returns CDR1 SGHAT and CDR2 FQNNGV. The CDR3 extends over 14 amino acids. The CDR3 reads CASSSFTRNEKLFF. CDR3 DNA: TGTGCCAGCAGCTCCTTTACCCGTAATGAAAAACTGTTTTTT.

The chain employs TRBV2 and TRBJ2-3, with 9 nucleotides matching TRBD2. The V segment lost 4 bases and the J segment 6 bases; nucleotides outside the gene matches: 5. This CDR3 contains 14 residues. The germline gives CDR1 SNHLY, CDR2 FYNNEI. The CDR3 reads CASSVGGGADTQYF. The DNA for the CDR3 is TGTGCCAGCAGTGTGGGCGGGGGGGCTGATACGCAGTATTTT.

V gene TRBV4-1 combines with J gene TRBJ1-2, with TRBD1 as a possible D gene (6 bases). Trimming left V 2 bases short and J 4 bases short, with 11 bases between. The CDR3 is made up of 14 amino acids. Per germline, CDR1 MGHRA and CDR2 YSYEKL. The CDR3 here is CASSQRQAVYGYTF. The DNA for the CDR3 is TGCGCCAGCAGCCAACGACAGGCCGTCTATGGCTACACCTTC.

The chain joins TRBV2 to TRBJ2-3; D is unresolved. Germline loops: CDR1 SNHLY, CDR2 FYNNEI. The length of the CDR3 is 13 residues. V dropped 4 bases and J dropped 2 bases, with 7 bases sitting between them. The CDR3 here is CASSGGYTDTQYF. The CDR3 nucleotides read TGTGCCAGCAGTGGCGGTTACACAGATACGCAGTATTTT.

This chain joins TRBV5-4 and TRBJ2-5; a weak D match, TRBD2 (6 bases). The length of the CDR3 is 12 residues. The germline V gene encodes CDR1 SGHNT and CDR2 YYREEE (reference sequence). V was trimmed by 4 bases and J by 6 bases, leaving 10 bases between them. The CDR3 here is CASSPEGKTQYF. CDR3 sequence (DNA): TGTGCCAGCAGCCCGGAGGGGAAGACCCAGTACTTC.

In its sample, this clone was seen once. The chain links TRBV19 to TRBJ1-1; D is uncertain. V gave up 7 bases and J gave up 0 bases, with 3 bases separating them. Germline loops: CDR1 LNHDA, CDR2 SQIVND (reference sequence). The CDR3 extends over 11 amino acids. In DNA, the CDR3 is TGTGCCAGTACAGTGAACACTGAAGCTTTCTTT. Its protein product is CASTVNTEAFF.

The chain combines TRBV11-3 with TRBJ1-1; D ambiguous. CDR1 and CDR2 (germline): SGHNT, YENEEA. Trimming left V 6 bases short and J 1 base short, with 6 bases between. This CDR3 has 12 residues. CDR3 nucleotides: TGTGCCAGCAGTGAAGCGAACACTGAAGCTTTCTTT. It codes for CASSEANTEAFF.

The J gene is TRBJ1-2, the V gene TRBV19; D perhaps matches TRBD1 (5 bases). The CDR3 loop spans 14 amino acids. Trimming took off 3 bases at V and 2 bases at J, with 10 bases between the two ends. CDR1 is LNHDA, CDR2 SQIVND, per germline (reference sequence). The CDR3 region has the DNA TGTGCCAGTAGTATCCGGGACGGGAACTATGGCTACACCTTC. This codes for CASSIRDGNYGYTF. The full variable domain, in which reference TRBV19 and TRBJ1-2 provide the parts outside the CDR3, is DGGITQSPKYLFRKEGQNVTLSCEQNLNHDAMYWYRQDPGQGLRLIYYSQIVNDFQKGDIAEGYSVSREKKESFPLTVTSAQKNPTAFYLCASSIRDGNYGYTFGSGTRLTVV.

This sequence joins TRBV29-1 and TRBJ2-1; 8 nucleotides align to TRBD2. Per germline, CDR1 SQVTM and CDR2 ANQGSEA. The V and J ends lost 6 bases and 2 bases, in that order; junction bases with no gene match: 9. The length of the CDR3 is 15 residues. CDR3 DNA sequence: TGCAGCGTGGGGGTGCGGGAGGCCGCCTACAATGAGCAGTTCTTC. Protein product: CSVGVREAAYNEQFF.

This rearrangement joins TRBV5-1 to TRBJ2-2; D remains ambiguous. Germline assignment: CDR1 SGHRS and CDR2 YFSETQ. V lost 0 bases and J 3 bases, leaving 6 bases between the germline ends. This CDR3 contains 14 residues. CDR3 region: CASSLEVHTGELFF. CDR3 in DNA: TGCGCCAGCAGCTTGGAAGTCCACACCGGGGAGCTGTTTTTT.

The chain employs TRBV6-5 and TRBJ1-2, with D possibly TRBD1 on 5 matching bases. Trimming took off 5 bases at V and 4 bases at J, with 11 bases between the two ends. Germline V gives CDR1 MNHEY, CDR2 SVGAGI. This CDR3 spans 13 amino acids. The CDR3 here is CASSPGGAYGYTF. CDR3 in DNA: TGTGCCAGCAGTCCCGGAGGGGCCTATGGCTACACCTTC.

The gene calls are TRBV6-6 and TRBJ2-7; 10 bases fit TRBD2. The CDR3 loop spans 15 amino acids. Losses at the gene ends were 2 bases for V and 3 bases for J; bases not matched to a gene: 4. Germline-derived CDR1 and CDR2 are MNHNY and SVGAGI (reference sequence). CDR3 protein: CASSYLAGALYEQYF. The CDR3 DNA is TGTGCCAGCAGTTACCTAGCGGGGGCCCTCTACGAGCAGTACTTC.

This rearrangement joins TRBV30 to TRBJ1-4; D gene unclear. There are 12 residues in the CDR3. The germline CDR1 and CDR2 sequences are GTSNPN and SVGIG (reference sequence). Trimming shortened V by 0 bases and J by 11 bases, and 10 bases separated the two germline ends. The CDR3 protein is CAWSVEGAKLFF. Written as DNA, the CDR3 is TGTGCCTGGAGTGTAGAAGGAGCCAAACTGTTTTTT.

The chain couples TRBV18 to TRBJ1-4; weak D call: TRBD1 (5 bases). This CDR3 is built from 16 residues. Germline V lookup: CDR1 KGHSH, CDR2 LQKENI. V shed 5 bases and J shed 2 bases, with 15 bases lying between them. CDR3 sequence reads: CASSGGRTSTNEKLFF. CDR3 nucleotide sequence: TGTGCCAGCTCAGGGGGGAGGACCTCGACTAATGAAAAACTGTTTTTT.

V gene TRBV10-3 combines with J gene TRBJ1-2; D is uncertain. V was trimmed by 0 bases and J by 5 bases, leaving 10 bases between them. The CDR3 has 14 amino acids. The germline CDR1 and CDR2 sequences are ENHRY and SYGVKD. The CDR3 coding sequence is TGTGCCATCAGTGAGTCTGGCAGCCTGTATGGCTACACCTTC. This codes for CAISESGSLYGYTF.

This CDR3 is CASRSDREGFGNTIYF. The CDR3 nucleotides read TGTGCCAGCAGATCGGACAGGGAGGGTTTTGGAAACACCATATATTTT. V gene TRBV6-6 combines with J gene TRBJ1-3; 8 nucleotides align to TRBD1. From germline, CDR1 is MNHNY and CDR2 SVGAGI (reference sequence). This CDR3 spans 16 amino acids. The V gene end was trimmed by 6 bases and the J gene end by 3 bases; junction bases not matched to a gene: 10.

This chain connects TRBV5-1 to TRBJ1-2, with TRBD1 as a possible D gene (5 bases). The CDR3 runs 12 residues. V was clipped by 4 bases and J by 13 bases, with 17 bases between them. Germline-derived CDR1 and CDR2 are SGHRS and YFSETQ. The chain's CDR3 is CASSNAGRVVTF. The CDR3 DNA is TGCGCCAGCAGCAACGCAGGGAGGGTGGTCACCTTC.

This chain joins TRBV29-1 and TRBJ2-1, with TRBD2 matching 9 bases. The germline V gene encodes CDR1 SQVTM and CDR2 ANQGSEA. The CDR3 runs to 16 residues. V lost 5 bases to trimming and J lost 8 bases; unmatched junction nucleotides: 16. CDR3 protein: CSVKPQSRGGFHEQFF. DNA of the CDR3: TGCAGCGTTAAACCCCAGTCGCGGGGGGGCTTTCATGAGCAGTTCTTC.

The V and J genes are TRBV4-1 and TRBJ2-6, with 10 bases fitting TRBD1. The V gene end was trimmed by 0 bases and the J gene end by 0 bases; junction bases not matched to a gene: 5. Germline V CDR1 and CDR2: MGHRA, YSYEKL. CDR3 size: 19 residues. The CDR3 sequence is CASSQDLDRGLSGANVLTF. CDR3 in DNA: TGCGCCAGCAGCCAAGATTTAGACAGGGGGCTCTCTGGGGCCAACGTCCTGACTTTC.

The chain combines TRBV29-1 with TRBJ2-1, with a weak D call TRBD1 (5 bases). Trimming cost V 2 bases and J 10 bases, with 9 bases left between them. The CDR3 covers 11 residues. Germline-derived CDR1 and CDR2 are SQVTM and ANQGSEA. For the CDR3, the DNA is TGCAGCGTTGAACGGACATTGGAGCAGTTCTTC. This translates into CSVERTLEQFF.

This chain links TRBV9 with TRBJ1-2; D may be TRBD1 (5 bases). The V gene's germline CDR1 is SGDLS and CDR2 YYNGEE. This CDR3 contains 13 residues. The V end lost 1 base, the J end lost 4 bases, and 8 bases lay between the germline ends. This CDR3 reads CASSVPGTYGYTF. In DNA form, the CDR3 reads TGTGCCAGCAGCGTACCAGGGACCTATGGCTACACCTTC.

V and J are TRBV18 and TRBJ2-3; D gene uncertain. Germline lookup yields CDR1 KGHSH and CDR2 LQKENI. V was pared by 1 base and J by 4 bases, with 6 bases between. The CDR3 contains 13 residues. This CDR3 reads CASSPLRADTQYF. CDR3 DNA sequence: TGTGCCAGCTCACCACTTCGAGCAGATACGCAGTATTTT.